The source of this T cell receptor beta chain is a study of T cells in localized non-small cell lung cancer. The CDR3 spans 13 residues. V shed 4 bases and J shed 4 bases, with 11 bases lying between them. Germline CDR1 and CDR2: SGDLS and YYNGEE. Clones were sequenced by immunoSEQ multiplex PCR, and TCRdb holds only the in-frame ones, with some missing. The table has around 5,300 clones, 33% seen once. This receptor was taken from a female donor older than 55 with stage I lung adenocarcinoma. The input for sequencing was lung tumor tissue, taken before any cancer treatment. The chain has TRBV9 and TRBJ1-1; D might be TRBD1 (6 bases). The CDR3 DNA follows: TGTGCCAGCAGCCCCACAGGGCCCACTGAAGCTTTCTTT. It encodes CASSPTGPTEAFF.